What follows describes a single T cell receptor beta chain. Its antigen is unidentified. This sample is part of a study of long-term antiretroviral therapy in people with HIV. For the study at large: When the earliest samples were collected, ART was typically delayed until CD4 counts fell. Findings and caveats of the study: Clonotypes expanded prior to ART showed repertoire dominance at all sampled time points.

Each HIV-infected participant was given treatment in the United States. Prior to DNA extraction, the samples held 1-10 million cryopreserved PBMC. The immunoSEQ assay was v3.0, run at survey level. TCRdb keeps only in-frame clones here, not all; method: immunoSEQ multiplex PCR. The sample includes about 34,000 clones, around 82% of them seen just once. Trimming left V 4 bases short and J 6 bases short, with 11 bases between. The V gene's germline CDR1 is SGHTS and CDR2 YDEGEE. The CDR3 extends over 12 amino acids. The clonotype originates from a man younger than 35 with HIV. Sequencing was performed on unsorted PBMCs, taken 0.4 years before starting antiretroviral therapy. The chain employs TRBV5-8 and TRBJ2-7; D perhaps matches TRBD1 (5 bases). CDR3 sequence: CASSRDSREQYF. For the CDR3, the DNA is TGTGCCAGCAGCAGAGACAGTCGCGAGCAGTACTTC. Based on the CDR3 plus reference TRBV5-8 and TRBJ2-7, the full variable domain is EAGVTQSPTHLIKTRGQQATLRCSPISGHTSVYWYQQALGLGLQFLLWYDEGEERNRGNFPPRFSGRQFPNYSSELNVNALELEDSALYLCASSRDSREQYFGPGTRLTVT.